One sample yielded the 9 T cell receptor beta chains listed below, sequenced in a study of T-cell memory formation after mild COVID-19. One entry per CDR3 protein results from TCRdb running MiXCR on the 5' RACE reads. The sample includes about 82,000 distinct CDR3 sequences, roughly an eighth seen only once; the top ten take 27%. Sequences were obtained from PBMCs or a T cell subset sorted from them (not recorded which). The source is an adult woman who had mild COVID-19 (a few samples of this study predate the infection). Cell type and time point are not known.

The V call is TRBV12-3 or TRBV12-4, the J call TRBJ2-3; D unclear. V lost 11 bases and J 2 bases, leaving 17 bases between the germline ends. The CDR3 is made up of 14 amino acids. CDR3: CAARSAADTDTQYF. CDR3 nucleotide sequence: TGTGCCGCCCGCTCGGCAGCCGACACAGATACGCAGTATTTT.

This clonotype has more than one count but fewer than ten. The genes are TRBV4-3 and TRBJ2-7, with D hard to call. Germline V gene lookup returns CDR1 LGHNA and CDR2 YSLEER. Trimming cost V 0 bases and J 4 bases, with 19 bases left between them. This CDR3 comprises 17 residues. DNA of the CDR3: TGCGCCAGCAGCCAAGATCGGAGCTATCCGGGTCATTACGAGCAGTACTTC. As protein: CASSQDRSYPGHYEQYF.

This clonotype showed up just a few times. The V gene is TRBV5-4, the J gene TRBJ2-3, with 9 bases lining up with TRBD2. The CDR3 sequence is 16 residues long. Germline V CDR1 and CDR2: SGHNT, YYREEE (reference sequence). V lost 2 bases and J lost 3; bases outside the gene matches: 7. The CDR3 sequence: CASSFKREEPTDTQYF. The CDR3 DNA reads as TGTGCCAGCAGCTTTAAGCGGGAGGAACCGACAGATACGCAGTATTTT.

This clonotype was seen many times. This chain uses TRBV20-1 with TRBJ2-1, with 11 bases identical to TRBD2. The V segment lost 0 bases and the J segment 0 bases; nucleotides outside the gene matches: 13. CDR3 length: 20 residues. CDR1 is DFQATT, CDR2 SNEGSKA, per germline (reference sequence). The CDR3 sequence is CSARDASGRTQSFSYNEQFF. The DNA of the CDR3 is TGCAGTGCTAGAGACGCTAGCGGGAGGACCCAGAGCTTCTCCTACAATGAGCAGTTCTTC.

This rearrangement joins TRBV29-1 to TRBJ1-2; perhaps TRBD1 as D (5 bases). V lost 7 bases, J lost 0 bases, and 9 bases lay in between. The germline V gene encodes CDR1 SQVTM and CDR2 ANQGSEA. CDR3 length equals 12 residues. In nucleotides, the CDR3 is TGCAGCGCGACAGAGACTAACTATGGCTACACCTTC. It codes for CSATETNYGYTF.

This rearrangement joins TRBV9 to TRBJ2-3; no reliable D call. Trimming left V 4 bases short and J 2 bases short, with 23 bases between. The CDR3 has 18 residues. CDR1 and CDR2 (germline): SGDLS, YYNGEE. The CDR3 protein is CASSTSQRSLGPTDTQYF. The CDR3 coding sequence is TGTGCCAGCAGCACCTCACAACGGAGTCTAGGTCCCACAGATACGCAGTATTTT.

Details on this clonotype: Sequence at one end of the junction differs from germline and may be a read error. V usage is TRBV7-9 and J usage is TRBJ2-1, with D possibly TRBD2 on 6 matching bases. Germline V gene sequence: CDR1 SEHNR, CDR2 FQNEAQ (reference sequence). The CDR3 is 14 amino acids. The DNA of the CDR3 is TGTGCCAGCAGCTTAGGGACTAACATAAATGAGCAGTTATTC. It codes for CASSLGTNINEQLF.

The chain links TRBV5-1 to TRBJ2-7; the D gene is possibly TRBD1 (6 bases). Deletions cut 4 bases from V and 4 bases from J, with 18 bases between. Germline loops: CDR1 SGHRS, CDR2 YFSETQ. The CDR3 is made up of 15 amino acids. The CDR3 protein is CASSPGAGVGYEQYF. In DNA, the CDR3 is TGCGCCAGCAGCCCTGGCGCAGGGGTTGGGTACGAGCAGTACTTC.

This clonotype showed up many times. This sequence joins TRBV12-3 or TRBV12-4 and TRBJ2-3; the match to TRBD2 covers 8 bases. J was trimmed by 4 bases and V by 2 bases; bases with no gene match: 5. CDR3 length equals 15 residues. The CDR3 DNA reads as TGTGCCAGCAGTTTAAGACTCGGGGGGGCAGATACGCAGTATTTT. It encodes CASSLRLGGADTQYF.